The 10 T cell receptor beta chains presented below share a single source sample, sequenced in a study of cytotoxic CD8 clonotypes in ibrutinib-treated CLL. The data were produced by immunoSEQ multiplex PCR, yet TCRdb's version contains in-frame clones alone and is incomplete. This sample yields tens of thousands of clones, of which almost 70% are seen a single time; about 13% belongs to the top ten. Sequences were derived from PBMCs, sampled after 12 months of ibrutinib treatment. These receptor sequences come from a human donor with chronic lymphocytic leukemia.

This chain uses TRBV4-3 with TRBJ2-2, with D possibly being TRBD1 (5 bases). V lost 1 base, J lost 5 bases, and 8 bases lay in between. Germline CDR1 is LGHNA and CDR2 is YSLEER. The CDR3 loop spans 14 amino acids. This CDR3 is CASSQVQGTGELFF. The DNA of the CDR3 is TGCGCCAGCAGCCAAGTGCAGGGAACCGGGGAGCTGTTTTTT.

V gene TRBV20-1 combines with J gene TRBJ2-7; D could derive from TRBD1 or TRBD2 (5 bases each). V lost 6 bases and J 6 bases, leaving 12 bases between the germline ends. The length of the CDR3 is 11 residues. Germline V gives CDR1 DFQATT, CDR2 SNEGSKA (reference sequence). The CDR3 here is CSAKEGFEQYF. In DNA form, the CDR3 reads TGCAGTGCCAAAGAGGGGTTCGAGCAGTACTTC.

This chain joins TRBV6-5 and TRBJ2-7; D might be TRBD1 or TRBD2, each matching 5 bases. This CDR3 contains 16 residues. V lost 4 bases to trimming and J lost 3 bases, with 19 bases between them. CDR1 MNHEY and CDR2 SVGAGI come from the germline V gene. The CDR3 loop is CASSSEGTFSYYEQYF. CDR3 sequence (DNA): TGTGCCAGCAGTTCTGAAGGGACCTTCTCTTACTACGAGCAGTACTTC.

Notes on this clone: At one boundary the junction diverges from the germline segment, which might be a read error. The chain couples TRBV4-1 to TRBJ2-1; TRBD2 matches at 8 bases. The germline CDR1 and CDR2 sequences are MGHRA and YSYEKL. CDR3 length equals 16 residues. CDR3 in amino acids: CASSQGWTSRYNEQFF. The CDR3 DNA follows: TGCGCCAGCAGTCAAGGTTGGACTAGCAGATACAATGAGCAGTTCTTC.

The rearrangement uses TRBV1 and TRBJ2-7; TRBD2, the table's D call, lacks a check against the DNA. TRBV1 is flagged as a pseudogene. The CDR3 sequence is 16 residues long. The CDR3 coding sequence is TGCACCAGCACACCCGGGACTAGCGGGATCTCCTACGAGCAGTACTTC. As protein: CTSTPGTSGISYEQYF.

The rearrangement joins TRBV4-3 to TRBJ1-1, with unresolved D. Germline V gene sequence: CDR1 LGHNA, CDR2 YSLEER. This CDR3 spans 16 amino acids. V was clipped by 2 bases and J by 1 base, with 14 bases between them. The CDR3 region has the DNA TGCGCCAGCAGCCAACGCACCGGGTCGCCGAACACTGAAGCTTTCTTT. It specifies CASSQRTGSPNTEAFF.

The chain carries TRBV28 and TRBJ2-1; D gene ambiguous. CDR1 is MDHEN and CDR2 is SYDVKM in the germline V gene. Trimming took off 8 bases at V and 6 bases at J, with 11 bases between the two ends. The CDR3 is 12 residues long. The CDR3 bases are TGTGCCAGCGTTTTGCCCCCCAATGAGCAGTTCTTC. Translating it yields CASVLPPNEQFF. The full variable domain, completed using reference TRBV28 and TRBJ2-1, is DVKVTQSSRYLVKRTGEKVFLECVQDMDHENMFWYRQDPGLGLRLIYFSYDVKMKEKGDIPEGYSVSREKKERFSLILESASTNQTSMYLCASVLPPNEQFFGPGTRLTVL.

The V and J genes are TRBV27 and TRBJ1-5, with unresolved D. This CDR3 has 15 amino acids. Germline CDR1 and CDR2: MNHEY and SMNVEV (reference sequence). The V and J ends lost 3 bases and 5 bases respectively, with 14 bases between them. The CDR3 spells CASSLSGEGYQPQHF. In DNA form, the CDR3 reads TGTGCCAGCAGTTTGTCCGGGGAGGGATATCAGCCCCAGCATTTT.

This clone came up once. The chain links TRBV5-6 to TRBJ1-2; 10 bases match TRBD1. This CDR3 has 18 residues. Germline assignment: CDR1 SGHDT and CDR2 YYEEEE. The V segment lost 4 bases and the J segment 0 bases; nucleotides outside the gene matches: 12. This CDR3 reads CASSRRGDRGKANYGYTF. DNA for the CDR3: TGTGCCAGCAGCAGACGTGGGGACAGGGGAAAAGCTAACTATGGCTACACCTTC. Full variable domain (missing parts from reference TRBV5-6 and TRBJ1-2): DAGVTQSPTHLIKTRGQQVTLRCSPKSGHDTVSWYQQALGQGPQFIFQYYEEEERQRGNFPDRFSGHQFPNYSSELNVNALLLGDSALYLCASSRRGDRGKANYGYTFGSGTRLTVV.

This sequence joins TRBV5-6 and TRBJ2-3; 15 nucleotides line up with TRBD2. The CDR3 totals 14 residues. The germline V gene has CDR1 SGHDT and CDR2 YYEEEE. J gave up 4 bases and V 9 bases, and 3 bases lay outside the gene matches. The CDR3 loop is CATGLAGGADTQYF. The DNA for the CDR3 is TGTGCCACAGGACTAGCGGGAGGGGCAGATACGCAGTATTTT.